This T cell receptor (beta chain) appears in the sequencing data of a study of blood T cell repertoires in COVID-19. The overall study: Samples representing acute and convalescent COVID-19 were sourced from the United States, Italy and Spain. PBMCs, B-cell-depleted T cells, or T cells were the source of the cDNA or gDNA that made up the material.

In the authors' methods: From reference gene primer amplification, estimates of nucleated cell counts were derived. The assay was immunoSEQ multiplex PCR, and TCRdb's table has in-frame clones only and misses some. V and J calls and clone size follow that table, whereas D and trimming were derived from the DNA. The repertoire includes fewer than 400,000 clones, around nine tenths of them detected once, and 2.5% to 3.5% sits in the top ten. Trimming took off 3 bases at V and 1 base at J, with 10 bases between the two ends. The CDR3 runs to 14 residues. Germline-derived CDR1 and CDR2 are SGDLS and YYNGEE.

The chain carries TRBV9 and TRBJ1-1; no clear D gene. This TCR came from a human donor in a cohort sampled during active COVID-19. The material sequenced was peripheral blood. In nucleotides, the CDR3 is TGTGCCAGCAGCGCGAGGGCGGGGAACACTGAAGCTTTCTTT. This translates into CASSARAGNTEAFF.